The sequence of this T cell receptor beta chain was determined in a study of graft-versus-host responses after intestinal transplantation. General study results and limits: GvH clones were found in recipient marrow; some appeared first in ileum or blood.

Labeling with CFSE marked some 200,000 responder cells, which were plated with some 200,000 irradiated, violet-dye-labeled stimulator cells. The CDR3 has 15 amino acids. CDR1 SNHLY and CDR2 FYNNEI come from the germline V gene. After removal of 5 bases from V and 5 bases from J, the junction contained 9 bases not matched to a gene. Generated by immunoSEQ multiplex PCR, the TCRdb table keeps only in-frame clones and is missing some. The table shows over 1,500 clones, with over 35% occurring only once. The source of this sequence is a human patient who was an organ donor for intestinal transplantation. The sample in question was alloreactive CD8+ T cells from a mixed lymphocyte reaction culture, obtained before transplantation. Subset given: CFSE-low proliferating T cells sorted from approximately 6-day pre-transplant mixed lymphocyte reaction (GvH or HvG direction). The rearrangement joins TRBV2 to TRBJ1-5; TRBD1 matches 7 bases. CDR3: CASSLTGEAYQPQHF. As DNA, the CDR3 is TGTGCCAGCAGTCTTACAGGGGAGGCTTATCAGCCCCAGCATTTT.